Presented here are 7 T cell receptor beta chains from one specimen sequenced in a study of regulatory T cells in long-lasting Graves disease. Indicated time point: newly diagnosed GD, antithyroid drugs for less than 3 months. PBMC-derived RNA was used for the TCR library. Through Arm-PCR of CDR3 regions and iRepertoire HTBI primers, TCR beta libraries were built. Each CDR3 protein gets one entry after TCRdb re-called the multiplex PCR reads with MiXCR. The top ten hold 17% of the sample, which has 350,000 to 500,000 distinct CDR3 sequences, 12% to 15% seen once. These records were also assigned to another study, of T cells in Graves' hyperthyroidism and ophthalmopathy.

Material: peripheral blood mononuclear cells (PBMCs), obtained at new diagnosis, from a patient treated with antithyroid drugs. The receptors were gathered from a woman aged 50 to 60 with Graves disease.

This clonotype was seen at least ten times. The chain joins TRBV20-1 to TRBJ2-5, with TRBD1 matching over 7 bases. After removal of 5 bases from V and 4 bases from J, the junction contained 7 bases not matched to a gene. The CDR3 is 13 amino acids. CDR1 is DFQATT and CDR2 is SNEGSKA in the germline V gene (reference sequence). CDR3 DNA: TGCAGTGCTCTTCCAGGGGGTCGAGAGACCCAGTACTTC. Its translation is CSALPGGRETQYF.

This clonotype was recorded at least ten times. This chain uses TRBV28 with TRBJ2-7, with D possibly being TRBD1 (6 bases). V lost 6 bases, J lost 2 bases, and 14 bases lay in between. CDR1 and CDR2 (germline): MDHEN, SYDVKM. This CDR3 has 14 residues. CDR3 bases: TGTGCCAGCAGAAAGACAGGAGGCCCCTACGAGCAGTACTTC. The encoded protein is CASRKTGGPYEQYF.

This chain connects TRBV6-2 or TRBV6-3 to TRBJ1-2; D ambiguous. The germline V gene encodes CDR1 MNHEY and CDR2 SVGEGT. This CDR3 has 13 residues. The V gene lost 10 bases and the J gene lost 6 bases, with 18 bases spanning the gap. DNA for the CDR3: TGTGCCACCATCTCGGGAAGTCCGGATGGCTACACCTTC. It specifies CATISGSPDGYTF.

The rearrangement links TRBV20-1 to TRBJ2-3; 13 bases fit TRBD2. The CDR3 has 17 amino acids. From germline, CDR1 is DFQATT and CDR2 SNEGSKA (reference sequence). Trimming cost V 3 bases and J 0 bases; bases outside gene matches: 6. The CDR3 bases are TGCAGTGCTAGCCAAGGGGGACTAGCGGGGAGCACAGATACGCAGTATTTT. It translates to CSASQGGLAGSTDTQYF.

This clonotype was seen ten or more times. The chain recombines TRBV28 with TRBJ2-3; TRBD2 matches at 8 bases. CDR3 length: 15 amino acids. Germline V gene sequence: CDR1 MDHEN, CDR2 SYDVKM. V lost 7 bases and J lost 7; bases outside the gene matches: 13. This CDR3 is CASILTSGLGYTQYF. CDR3 nucleotide sequence: TGTGCCAGCATCTTAACTAGCGGCCTGGGGTATACGCAGTATTTT.

At least ten counts were recorded for this clonotype. The chain joins TRBV2 to TRBJ2-1; 9 bases are shared with TRBD1. This CDR3 spans 13 amino acids. J was trimmed by 9 bases and V by 7 bases; bases with no gene match: 7. Germline V gene data show CDR1 as SNHLY and CDR2 as FYNNEI. CDR3 sequence reads: CASNAGTGSEQFF. DNA for the CDR3: TGTGCCAGCAACGCCGGGACAGGGAGTGAGCAGTTCTTC.

This clonotype was found a few times. The chain employs TRBV29-1 and TRBJ1-1; D is unclear. The CDR3 contains 11 residues. V was trimmed by 3 bases and J by 6 bases, leaving 8 bases between them. The germline V gene has CDR1 SQVTM and CDR2 ANQGSEA. The CDR3 loop reads CSVDGGAEAFF. As DNA, the CDR3 is TGCAGCGTTGACGGTGGCGCTGAAGCTTTCTTT.